This T cell receptor (beta chain) was recorded in a study of blood T cell repertoires in COVID-19. The wider study: The study drew acute and convalescent COVID-19 samples from the United States, Italy and Spain.

V was clipped by 4 bases and J by 5 bases; unmatched bases: 2. CDR1 and CDR2 (germline): MNHNY, SVGAGI (reference sequence). There are 12 residues in the CDR3. Under the authors' procedure: It was from reference gene primer amplification that nucleated cell counts were estimated. Sequenced by immunoSEQ multiplex PCR; TCRdb stores in-frame clones only, minus some. Clone size and V and J calls were adopted from that table, with D and trimming inferred from the DNA. This table has approximately 69,000 clones, under 90% appearing once. Sequencing input: peripheral blood. The V call is TRBV6-6, the J call TRBJ2-7, with 7 bases that match TRBD1. This clonotype was obtained from a man over 45 with COVID-19, enrolled during active disease. CDR3 nucleotides: TGTGCCAGCAGTTTCGGGACAGACGAGCAGTACTTC. It is translated as CASSFGTDEQYF.